The 3 T cell receptor beta chains below all came from one sample that was sequenced in a study of T cells in Graves' hyperthyroidism and ophthalmopathy (dated by TCRdb to about 2019). Library generation was performed with multiplex PCR. Sequenced using an Illumina HiSeq 2000. The TCR beta CDR3 regions were amplified from RNA transcripts. A first-round RT-PCR of the TCR CDR3 used the HTBI primer set with the Qiagen OneStep RT-PCR kit. TCRdb reprocessed the public reads (quality trimming at Q25 with fastp, clone calling with MiXCR) and kept in-frame beta chains. Every distinct CDR3 protein forms one entry, paired with its most common genes and DNA. This sample holds fewer than 750,000 distinct CDR3 sequences; under 60% were observed only once. Around 7.7% of the sample comes from the top ten. Sequenced sample: peripheral blood or thyroid tissue (not recorded which). These receptors were obtained from a woman aged 18 to 35 with Graves' hyperthyroidism.

The gene calls are TRBV5-6 and TRBJ1-2, with TRBD1 identical over 9 bases. Per germline, CDR1 SGHDT and CDR2 YYEEEE. V lost 5 bases to trimming and J lost 4 bases; unmatched junction nucleotides: 12. CDR3 length: 16 residues. CDR3: CASSLQGARTSYGYTF. In nucleotides, the CDR3 is TGTGCCAGCAGTCTACAGGGGGCAAGGACGTCCTATGGCTACACCTTC.

CDR3 protein: CSARGTSGKNIQYF. The CDR3 region has the DNA TGCAGTGCTAGAGGGACTAGCGGGAAAAACATTCAGTACTTC. The chain joins TRBV20-1 to TRBJ2-7; 11 bases line up with TRBD2. The J call is in doubt because the DNA end fits TRBJ2-4 better. CDR1 is DFQATT, CDR2 SNEGSKA, per germline (reference sequence). The CDR3 has 14 residues.

This chain joins TRBV9 and TRBJ2-7, with D tentatively TRBD1 (6 bases). Germline V gene lookup returns CDR1 SGDLS and CDR2 YYNGEE. With 5 bases removed from V and 0 bases from J, the gap between germline ends came to 12 bases. CDR3 length: 14 amino acids. CDR3 nucleotides: TGTGCCAGCAGTCCTCAGGGGAGCTCCTACGAGCAGTACTTC. Its protein is CASSPQGSSYEQYF.